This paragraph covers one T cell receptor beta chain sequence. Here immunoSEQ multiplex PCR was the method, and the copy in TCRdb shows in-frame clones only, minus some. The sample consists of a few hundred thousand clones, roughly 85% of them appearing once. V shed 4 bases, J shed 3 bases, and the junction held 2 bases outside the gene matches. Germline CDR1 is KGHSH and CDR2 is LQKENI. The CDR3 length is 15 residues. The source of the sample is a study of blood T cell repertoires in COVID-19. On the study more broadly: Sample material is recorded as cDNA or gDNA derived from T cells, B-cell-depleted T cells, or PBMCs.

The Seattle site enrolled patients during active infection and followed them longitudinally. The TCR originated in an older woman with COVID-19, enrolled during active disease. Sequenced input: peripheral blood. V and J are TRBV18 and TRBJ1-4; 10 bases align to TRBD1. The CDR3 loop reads CASSLGTGANEKLFF. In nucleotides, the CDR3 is TGTGCCAGCTCACTGGGGACAGGGGCTAATGAAAAACTGTTTTTT.